This TCR beta chain originates from a study of response to subunit inactivated influenza vaccine. General study results and limits: The authors suggested that every seasonal influenza vaccination recruits few new T cells.

On this clonotype itself: The antigen remains unidentified.

TCRdb reanalysed the RT-PCR reads using MiXCR and keeps one entry per CDR3 protein. The top ten clones hold roughly a tenth of a sample with just over 300,000 distinct CDR3 sequences, 20% to 25% of them seen once. The CDR3 is 14 residues long. Germline CDR1 reads DFQATT; CDR2 reads SNEGSKA (reference sequence). V lost 0 bases, J lost 2 bases, and 11 bases lay in between. The sample in question was PBMCs from blood, obtained less than 22 months after vaccination. This TCR was recovered from a man between 50 and 69 years old who received an inactivated influenza vaccine. The V call is TRBV20-1, the J call TRBJ2-7; no clear D. Written as DNA, the CDR3 is TGCAGTGCTAGAGATGTAAGGGAAACCTACGAGCAGTACTTC. Its protein product is CSARDVRETYEQYF.